Each of the 24 T cell receptor beta chains below was sequenced from the same sample in a study of cytomegalovirus exposure and HLA in healthy donors. Both 60 Vbeta primers and 13 Jbeta primers went into the PCR. The table came from immunoSEQ multiplex PCR; TCRdb's copy has only in-frame clones and leaves some out. The sample lists 150,000 to 200,000 clones, 70% to 80% seen once, with about 4.6% in the top ten. Material for sequencing was PBMCs. The receptors shown here come from a woman in her twenties or thirties in good health and CMV-seropositive.

This clone is a singleton in its sample. The chain recombines TRBV5-1 with TRBJ2-3; 8 positions match TRBD2. There are 15 residues in the CDR3. After removal of 4 bases from V and 2 bases from J, the junction contained 6 bases not matched to a gene. Germline V gene lookup returns CDR1 SGHRS and CDR2 YFSETQ. CDR3 DNA: TGCGCCAGCAGCAGCTCGGGAGGGCCCACAGATACGCAGTATTTT. Encoded protein: CASSSSGGPTDTQYF.

V is TRBV7-9 and J is TRBJ2-1, with D possibly TRBD1 on 5 matching bases. The CDR3 covers 14 residues. With 4 bases removed from V and 5 bases from J, the gap between germline ends came to 12 bases. From germline, CDR1 is SEHNR and CDR2 FQNEAQ (reference sequence). DNA of the CDR3: TGTGCCAGCAGCTACGTAGACAGAGACAATGAGCAGTTCTTC. Protein sequence: CASSYVDRDNEQFF. Using reference TRBV7-9 and TRBJ2-1 for the parts outside the CDR3, the full variable domain is DTGVSQNPRHKITKRGQNVTFRCDPISEHNRLYWYRQTLGQGPEFLTYFQNEAQLEKSRLLSDRFSAERPKGSFSTLEIQRTEQGDSAMYLCASSYVDRDNEQFFGPGTRLTVL.

The sample holds a few counts of this clone. The chain recombines TRBV6-1 with TRBJ2-3; TRBD2 is a possible D gene (5 bases). With 4 bases removed from V and 6 bases from J, the gap between germline ends came to 14 bases. The CDR3 sequence is 14 residues long. Germline-derived CDR1 and CDR2 are MNHNS and SASEGT. CDR3 sequence reads: CASSGTRRGDTQYF. DNA for the CDR3: TGTGCCAGCAGTGGGACTCGACGAGGGGATACGCAGTATTTT.

This clone was counted a few times. The V gene is TRBV9, the J gene TRBJ2-7; a weak D match, TRBD2 (7 bases). Germline V gene lookup returns CDR1 SGDLS and CDR2 YYNGEE. The V end was cut by 3 bases, the J end by 6 bases, with 13 bases between. This CDR3 region has 13 residues. The CDR3 protein is CASSEGGGSEQYF. The CDR3 bases are TGTGCCAGCAGCGAGGGGGGCGGGAGCGAGCAGTACTTC.

J is TRBJ1-3 and V is TRBV7-6; the match to TRBD1 covers 7 bases. V lost 5 bases and J lost 2; bases outside the gene matches: 9. The CDR3 totals 16 residues. Germline V gene data show CDR1 as SGHVS and CDR2 as FNYEAQ. The CDR3 reads CASSPAYRGPGNTIYF. CDR3 DNA: TGTGCCAGCAGCCCAGCTTACAGGGGCCCTGGAAACACCATATATTTT.

The chain carries TRBV10-1 and TRBJ1-5; possibly TRBD1 for D (6 bases). Germline assignment: CDR1 WNHNN and CDR2 SYGVQD (reference sequence). The CDR3 runs 17 residues. Between the trimmed V and J ends, which lost 0 bases and 8 bases, there was a span of 20 bases. The CDR3 here is CASSESGRGAEKKPQHF. CDR3 bases: TGCGCCAGCAGTGAGTCGGGGCGGGGGGCTGAGAAGAAGCCCCAGCATTTT.

The chain uses TRBV4-1 and TRBJ2-2; possibly TRBD2 for D (5 bases). The CDR3 runs 17 residues. V lost 4 bases, J lost 2 bases, and 17 bases lay in between. The V gene's germline CDR1 is MGHRA and CDR2 YSYEKL. This CDR3 reads CASSPGRARTNTGELFF. Here the CDR3 DNA reads TGCGCCAGCAGCCCGGGGAGAGCGAGGACTAACACCGGGGAGCTGTTTTTT.

This clone was seen a few times. CDR3 nucleotide sequence: TGTGCCAGCAGTGGAGGCAGGGGGCGAGATCAGCCCCAGCATTTT. It codes for CASSGGRGRDQPQHF. The gene calls are TRBV6-1 and TRBJ1-5; 8 bases match TRBD1. V gave up 4 bases and J gave up 5 bases; unmatched junction bases: 7. The CDR3 length is 15 residues. Germline V gene sequence: CDR1 MNHNS, CDR2 SASEGT.

The chain is built from TRBV5-4 and TRBJ1-2, with D tentatively TRBD1 (6 bases). The CDR3 contains 11 residues. Trimming shortened V by 1 base and J by 9 bases, and 7 bases separated the two germline ends. Germline values: CDR1 SGHNT, CDR2 YYREEE (reference sequence). CDR3 protein: CASSLRGSYTF. CDR3 bases: TGTGCCAGCAGCTTGAGGGGGAGCTACACCTTC.

This clone was observed a handful of times. The chain employs TRBV19 and TRBJ1-5; TRBD1 matches 8 bases. Trimming cost V 5 bases and J 2 bases; bases outside gene matches: 8. The CDR3 spans 16 residues. Germline assignment: CDR1 LNHDA and CDR2 SQIVND (reference sequence). The CDR3 region is CASSLWTGLGNQPQHF. DNA for the CDR3: TGTGCCAGTAGTCTCTGGACAGGGTTGGGCAATCAGCCCCAGCATTTT. Full variable domain (outside the CDR3, taken from reference TRBV19 and TRBJ1-5): DGGITQSPKYLFRKEGQNVTLSCEQNLNHDAMYWYRQDPGQGLRLIYYSQIVNDFQKGDIAEGYSVSREKKESFPLTVTSAQKNPTAFYLCASSLWTGLGNQPQHFGDGTRLSIL.

The table lists this clone with a count of one. The CDR3 DNA reads TGTGCCAGCAGATCCAGGGTGGGCCAAAACATTCAGTACTTC. Its translation is CASRSRVGQNIQYF. This rearrangement joins TRBV5-6 to TRBJ2-4; weak D call: TRBD1 (5 bases). Germline V gene lookup returns CDR1 SGHDT and CDR2 YYEEEE. With 5 bases removed from V and 5 bases from J, the gap between germline ends came to 14 bases. The CDR3 is 14 residues long.

V is TRBV7-9 and J is TRBJ1-1, with D possibly matching TRBD1 (6 bases). The CDR3 spans 14 residues. Germline CDR1 SEHNR, CDR2 FQNEAQ (reference sequence). V was trimmed by 5 bases and J by 6 bases, leaving 16 bases between them. The CDR3 loop reads CASSIIGGAAEAFF. In DNA form, the CDR3 reads TGTGCCAGCAGCATAATCGGGGGGGCGGCTGAAGCTTTCTTT.

This clone was seen once. The gene calls are TRBV7-2 and TRBJ1-1, with D perhaps TRBD1 (5 bases). Germline V CDR1 and CDR2: SGHTA, FQGNSA. This CDR3 is 13 amino acids long. V was trimmed by 5 bases and J by 3 bases, leaving 10 bases between them. Here the CDR3 DNA reads TGTGCCAGCAGCACAGGCCCAGACACTGAAGCTTTCTTT. It translates to CASSTGPDTEAFF.

The chain combines TRBV27 with TRBJ2-1; 11 bases fit TRBD2. The CDR3 loop spans 16 amino acids. The V gene end was trimmed by 5 bases and the J gene end by 5 bases; junction bases not matched to a gene: 8. Germline values: CDR1 MNHEY, CDR2 SMNVEV (reference sequence). CDR3 nucleotides: TGTGCCAGCAGTCCAATAGCGGGAGGGGTGAACAATGAGCAGTTCTTC. This sequence encodes CASSPIAGGVNNEQFF.

The chain has TRBV10-3 and TRBJ2-3, with 8 bases identical to TRBD1. This CDR3 contains 13 residues. Trimming took 11 bases from V and 1 from J; bases not matched to a gene: 5. Germline V gene lookup returns CDR1 ENHRY and CDR2 SYGVKD. The CDR3 DNA reads TGTGCCGTCTGGGGACAGGGCACAGATACGCAGTATTTT. It translates to CAVWGQGTDTQYF.

The chain uses TRBV29-1 and TRBJ2-1; maybe TRBD1 (7 bases). V was clipped by 8 bases and J by 4 bases, with 21 bases between them. Germline CDR1 and CDR2: SQVTM and ANQGSEA. The CDR3 contains 15 residues. CDR3 sequence (DNA): TGCAGCTTCCCCAGAGGCAGGGGGGATTACAATGAGCAGTTCTTC. Translation: CSFPRGRGDYNEQFF.

V and J are TRBV29-1 and TRBJ2-5; the D gene is possibly TRBD1 (6 bases). This CDR3 spans 16 amino acids. Germline V gene sequence: CDR1 SQVTM, CDR2 ANQGSEA. The germline V and J ends were trimmed by 2 bases and 5 bases, with 21 bases remaining between them. The CDR3 here is CSVEKEGTGTGETQYF. The DNA of the CDR3 is TGCAGCGTTGAAAAGGAAGGAACAGGGACCGGGGAGACCCAGTACTTC.

This chain connects TRBV19 to TRBJ1-5, with 8 bases fitting TRBD1. CDR1 and CDR2 (germline): LNHDA, SQIVND (reference sequence). This CDR3 has 16 amino acids. The V gene end was trimmed by 1 base and the J gene end by 3 bases; junction bases not matched to a gene: 5. CDR3 amino acids: CASSIGQDRDNQPQHF. The CDR3 coding sequence is TGTGCCAGTAGTATAGGTCAGGACAGGGACAATCAGCCCCAGCATTTT. Combining the CDR3 with reference TRBV19 and TRBJ1-5 gives the whole variable domain DGGITQSPKYLFRKEGQNVTLSCEQNLNHDAMYWYRQDPGQGLRLIYYSQIVNDFQKGDIAEGYSVSREKKESFPLTVTSAQKNPTAFYLCASSIGQDRDNQPQHFGDGTRLSIL.

Remarks on this clone: At one end the junction does not follow the germline gene, possibly because of a read error. This chain uses TRBV30 with TRBJ1-1; no definite D call. The germline V gene encodes CDR1 GTSNPN and CDR2 SVGIG (reference sequence). The CDR3 consists of 13 residues. CDR3 protein: CAWSVQTGLIPGF. CDR3 nucleotide sequence: TGTGCCTGGAGTGTTCAAACGGGGTTGATCCCGGGCTTT.

This chain links TRBV9 with TRBJ1-2; the match to TRBD1 covers 8 bases. The CDR3 extends over 16 amino acids. Germline V lookup: CDR1 SGDLS, CDR2 YYNGEE. With V trimmed by 0 bases and J by 4 bases, 8 bases remained unmatched. The CDR3 bases are TGTGCCAGCAGCGTAGTTACAGGGGGTCCCGGCTATGGCTACACCTTC. This sequence encodes CASSVVTGGPGYGYTF.

The rearrangement joins TRBV6-5 to TRBJ1-3; D perhaps matches TRBD1 (6 bases). The CDR3 has 15 residues. The germline V gene encodes CDR1 MNHEY and CDR2 SVGAGI. Trimming shortened V by 0 bases and J by 4 bases, and 10 bases separated the two germline ends. In DNA form, the CDR3 reads TGTGCCAGCAGTTACTCGAGGGGGTACGGAAACACCATATATTTT. This codes for CASSYSRGYGNTIYF.

V gene TRBV4-1 combines with J gene TRBJ1-5, with 7 bases matching TRBD1. The CDR3 length is 18 residues. Germline trimming cut 3 bases from V and 4 bases from J; bases unmatched to any gene: 15. Germline V gene sequence: CDR1 MGHRA, CDR2 YSYEKL. The CDR3 loop is CASSQLLGAGGFNQPQHF. The CDR3 DNA reads TGCGCCAGCAGCCAGCTCTTGGGGGCAGGGGGGTTTAATCAGCCCCAGCATTTT.

This sequence joins TRBV5-6 and TRBJ2-7; D perhaps matches TRBD1 (5 bases). Per the germline V gene, CDR1 is SGHDT and CDR2 is YYEEEE. Trimming took off 3 bases at V and 0 bases at J, with 7 bases between the two ends. This CDR3 contains 13 residues. CDR3 residues: CASSSGNSYEQYF. CDR3 nucleotide sequence: TGTGCCAGCAGCTCAGGGAACTCCTACGAGCAGTACTTC.

The J gene is TRBJ1-1, the V gene TRBV10-1; D unresolved. Germline V gene lookup returns CDR1 WNHNN and CDR2 SYGVQD (reference sequence). V lost 3 bases and J 10 bases, leaving 18 bases between the germline ends. The CDR3 spans 14 residues. The CDR3 DNA sequence: TGCGCCAGCAGTGAAGATCTGCAAATTTCGCGAGCTTTCTTT. Protein sequence: CASSEDLQISRAFF.